Listed below are T cell receptor beta chains from one sample, sequenced in a study of sequential checkpoint blockade in melanoma. The repertoire was sequenced with immunoSEQ multiplex PCR; TCRdb's copy has only in-frame clones and lacks some. The repertoire holds some 2,400 clones, more than 20% seen once, with around 15% in the top ten. Sequenced here: tumor tissue (inferred from file names), sampled from a patient given nivolumab and ipilimumab in sequence. The receptors were gathered from a human donor with melanoma. The CDR3 runs from the conserved cysteine through the conserved F or W. The order of the fields is V gene, clone size, J gene, D gene, CDR3 protein, CDR3 DNA. A D gene is named only where the DNA matches it firmly. Some rows have no size entry. The others give once, few or many, or a class for an expanded clone.

>TRBV11-3|medium-sized|TRBJ2-1|TRBD2
CASSLGVSGGLRNEQFF
TGTGCCAGCAGCTTAGGCGTCTCGGGAGGGCTTAGAAATGAGCAGTTCTTC
>TRBV6-8|few|TRBJ1-2|.
CASSYVTDHGYTF
TGTGCCAGCAGTTACGTCACAGATCATGGCTACACCTTC
>TRBV6-8|few|TRBJ2-4|.
CASSYSGVGIQYF
TGTGCCAGCAGTTACTCTGGGGTGGGCATTCAGTACTTC
>TRBV18|.|TRBJ1-5|TRBD1
CASSSTGGNQPQHF
TGTGCCAGCTCATCTACAGGGGGGAATCAGCCCCAGCATTTT
>TRBV11-3|medium-sized|TRBJ1-4|.
CASSLVGAREKLFF
TGTGCCAGCAGCTTGGTGGGGGCACGGGAAAAACTGTTTTTT
>TRBV28|.|TRBJ2-2|TRBD2
CASKGLAGVGGELFF
TGTGCCAGCAAAGGACTAGCGGGAGTAGGTGGGGAGCTGTTTTTT
>TRBV11-3|medium-sized|TRBJ2-2|TRBD1
CASSTPTGGNTGELFF
TGTGCCAGCAGCACCCCCACAGGGGGGAACACCGGGGAGCTGTTTTTT
>TRBV19|.|TRBJ1-5|TRBD1
CASSPQTGQNQPQHF
TGTGCCAGTAGCCCACAGACAGGGCAAAATCAGCCCCAGCATTTT
>TRBV9|medium-sized|TRBJ2-2|TRBD2
CASIDDAGENTGELFF
TGTGCCAGCATCGATGATGCGGGAGAAAACACCGGGGAGCTGTTTTTT
>TRBV29-1|.|TRBJ2-3|TRBD1
CSVGQGSTDTQYF
TGCAGCGTGGGACAGGGGAGCACAGATACGCAGTATTTT
>TRBV15|.|TRBJ2-7|TRBD1
CATSPGTEYYEQYF
TGTGCCACCAGCCCCGGGACAGAGTACTACGAGCAGTACTTC
>TRBV16|few|TRBJ2-1|TRBD2
CASSPRLAGMYNEQFF
TGTGCCAGCAGCCCTAGACTAGCGGGGATGTACAATGAGCAGTTCTTC
>TRBV6-8|few|TRBJ2-7|.
CASSYGQHSGEQYF
TGTGCCAGCAGTTACGGTCAACACTCTGGCGAGCAGTACTTC
>TRBV23-1|few|TRBJ1-5|TRBD1
CASRRQGVLQPQHF
TGCGCCAGCAGAAGACAGGGGGTTCTCCAGCCCCAGCATTTT
>TRBV19|.|TRBJ1-5|.
CASKQEVGRDNQPQHF
TGTGCCAGTAAGCAAGAAGTTGGGCGGGACAATCAGCCCCAGCATTTT
>TRBV11-3|medium-sized|TRBJ2-7|TRBD2
CASSPGLGALEQYF
TGTGCCAGCAGCCCGGGACTAGGGGCCCTCGAGCAGTACTTC